This T cell receptor beta chain was profiled in a study of T cell changes during pregnancy in multiple sclerosis. Libraries were prepared by immunoSEQ multiplex PCR; TCRdb keeps only in-frame clonotypes and omits some of them. Of tens of thousands of clones in the sample, 85% to 95% are singletons; the top ten hold more than 0.8%. This TCR was recovered from a female donor with multiple sclerosis, enrolled in a pregnancy study. The sample here was peripheral blood, taken in the first trimester of pregnancy.

The CDR3 region has the DNA TGTGCCAGCAGTCAGTCTGCACGTCCTCAGCCCCAGCATTTT. This codes for CASSQSARPQPQHF. The V and J genes are TRBV7-2 and TRBJ1-5, with D hard to call. The V end lost 6 bases, the J end lost 6 bases, and 15 bases lay between the germline ends. This CDR3 contains 14 residues. CDR1 SGHTA and CDR2 FQGNSA come from the germline V gene. Full variable domain (outside the CDR3, taken from reference TRBV7-2 and TRBJ1-5): GAGVSQSPSNKVTEKGKDVELRCDPISGHTALYWYRQSLGQGLEFLIYFQGNSAPDKSGLPSDRFSAERTGGSVSTLTIQRTQQEDSAVYLCASSQSARPQPQHFGDGTRLSIL.